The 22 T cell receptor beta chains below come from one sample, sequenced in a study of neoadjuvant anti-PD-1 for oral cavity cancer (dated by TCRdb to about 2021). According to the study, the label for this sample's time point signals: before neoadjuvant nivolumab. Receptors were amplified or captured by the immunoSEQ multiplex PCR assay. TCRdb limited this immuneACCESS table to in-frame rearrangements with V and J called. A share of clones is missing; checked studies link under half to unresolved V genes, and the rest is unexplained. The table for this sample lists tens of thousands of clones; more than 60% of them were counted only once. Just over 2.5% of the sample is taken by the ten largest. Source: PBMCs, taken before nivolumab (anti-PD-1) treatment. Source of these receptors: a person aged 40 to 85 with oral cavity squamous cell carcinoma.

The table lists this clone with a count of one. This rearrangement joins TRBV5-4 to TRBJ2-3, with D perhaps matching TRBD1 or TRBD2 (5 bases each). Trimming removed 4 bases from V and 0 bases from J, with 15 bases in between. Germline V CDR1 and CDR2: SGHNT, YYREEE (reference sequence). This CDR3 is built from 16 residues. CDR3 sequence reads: CASSSDIWGSTDTQYF. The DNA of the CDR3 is TGTGCCAGCAGCAGCGATATTTGGGGGAGCACAGATACGCAGTATTTT.

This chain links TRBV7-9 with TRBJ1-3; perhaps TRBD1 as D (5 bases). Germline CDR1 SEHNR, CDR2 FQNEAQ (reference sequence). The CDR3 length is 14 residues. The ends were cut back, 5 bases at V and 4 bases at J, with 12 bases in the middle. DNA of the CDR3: TGTGCCAGCAGCGCAGGGACGAGCGGAAACACCATATATTTT. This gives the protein CASSAGTSGNTIYF.

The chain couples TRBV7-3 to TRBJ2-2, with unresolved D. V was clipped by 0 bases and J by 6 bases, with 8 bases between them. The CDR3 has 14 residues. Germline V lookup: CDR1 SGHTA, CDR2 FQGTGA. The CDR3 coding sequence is TGTGCCAGCAGCTTAACCGGCATTTCCGGGGAGCTGTTTTTT. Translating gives CASSLTGISGELFF.

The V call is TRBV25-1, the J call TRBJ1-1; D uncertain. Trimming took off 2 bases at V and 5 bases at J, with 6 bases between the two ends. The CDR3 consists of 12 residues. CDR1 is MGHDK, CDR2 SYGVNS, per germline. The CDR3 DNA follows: TGTGCCAGCAGTGAACGGGGAACTGAAGCTTTCTTT. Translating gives CASSERGTEAFF. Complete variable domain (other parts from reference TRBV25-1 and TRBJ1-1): EADIYQTPRYLVIGTGKKITLECSQTMGHDKMYWYQQDPGMELHLIHYSYGVNSTEKGDLSSESTVSRIRTEHFPLTLESARPSHTSQYLCASSERGTEAFFGQGTRLTVV.

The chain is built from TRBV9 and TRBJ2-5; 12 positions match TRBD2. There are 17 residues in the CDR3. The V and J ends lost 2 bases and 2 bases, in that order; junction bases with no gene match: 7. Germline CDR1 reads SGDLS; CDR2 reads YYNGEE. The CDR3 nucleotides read TGTGCCAGCAGCGTTCAGACTAGCGGGGGAGGACAAGAGACCCAGTACTTC. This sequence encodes CASSVQTSGGGQETQYF.

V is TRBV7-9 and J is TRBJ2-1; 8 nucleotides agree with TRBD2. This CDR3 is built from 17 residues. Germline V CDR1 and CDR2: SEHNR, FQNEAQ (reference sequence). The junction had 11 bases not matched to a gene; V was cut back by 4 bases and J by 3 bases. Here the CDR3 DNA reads TGTGCCAGCAGCTCCTCGGGTAGCGGGGCTTACTACAATGAGCAGTTCTTC. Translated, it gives CASSSSGSGAYYNEQFF.

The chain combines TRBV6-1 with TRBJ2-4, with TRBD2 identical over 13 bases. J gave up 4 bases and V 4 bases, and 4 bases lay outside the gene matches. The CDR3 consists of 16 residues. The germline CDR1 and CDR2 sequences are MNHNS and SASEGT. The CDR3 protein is CASSGRTSGGKNIQYF. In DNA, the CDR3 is TGTGCCAGCAGTGGCCGGACTAGCGGGGGAAAAAACATTCAGTACTTC.

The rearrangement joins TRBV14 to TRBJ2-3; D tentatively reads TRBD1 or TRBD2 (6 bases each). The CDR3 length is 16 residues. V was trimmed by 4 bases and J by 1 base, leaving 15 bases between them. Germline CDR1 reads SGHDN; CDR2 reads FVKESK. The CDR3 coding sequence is TGTGCCAGCAGCCGTTCCTCCGGGGGCGGCACAGATACGCAGTATTTT. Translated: CASSRSSGGGTDTQYF.

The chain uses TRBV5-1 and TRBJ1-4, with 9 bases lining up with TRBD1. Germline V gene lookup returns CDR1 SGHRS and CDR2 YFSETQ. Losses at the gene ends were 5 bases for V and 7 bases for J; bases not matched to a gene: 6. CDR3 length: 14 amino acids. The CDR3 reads CASRAGTGFEKLFF. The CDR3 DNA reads TGCGCCAGCAGGGCTGGGACAGGGTTTGAAAAACTGTTTTTT.

Written as DNA, the CDR3 is TGTGCCAGCAGCCAAGATAGGAGGACACCCCTCCACTTT. Translated, it gives CASSQDRRTPLHF. The chain is built from TRBV14 and TRBJ1-6; no clear D. This CDR3 comprises 13 residues. V was clipped by 0 bases and J by 11 bases, with 8 bases between them. CDR1 SGHDN and CDR2 FVKESK come from the germline V gene.

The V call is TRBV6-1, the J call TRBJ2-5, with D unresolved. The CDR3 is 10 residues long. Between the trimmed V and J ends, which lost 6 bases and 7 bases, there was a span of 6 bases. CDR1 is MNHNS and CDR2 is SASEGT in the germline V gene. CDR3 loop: CASSSGTQYF. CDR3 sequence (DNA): TGTGCCAGCAGCTCTGGGACCCAGTACTTC.

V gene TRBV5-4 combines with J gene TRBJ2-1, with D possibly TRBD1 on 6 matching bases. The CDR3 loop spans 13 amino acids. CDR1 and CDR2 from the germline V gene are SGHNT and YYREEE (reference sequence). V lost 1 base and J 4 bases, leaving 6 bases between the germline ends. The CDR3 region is CASSLTGYNEQFF. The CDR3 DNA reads TGTGCCAGCAGCTTGACAGGGTACAATGAGCAGTTCTTC.

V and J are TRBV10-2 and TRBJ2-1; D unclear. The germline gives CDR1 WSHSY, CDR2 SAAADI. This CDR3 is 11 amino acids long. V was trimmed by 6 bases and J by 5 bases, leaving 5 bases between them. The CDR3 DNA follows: TGCGCCAGCAGCTTGCACAATGAGCAGTTCTTC. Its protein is CASSLHNEQFF.

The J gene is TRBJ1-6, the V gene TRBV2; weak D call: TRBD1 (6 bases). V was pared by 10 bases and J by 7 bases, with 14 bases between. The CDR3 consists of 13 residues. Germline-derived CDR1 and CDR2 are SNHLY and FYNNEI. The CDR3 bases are TGTGCCAAAAGGGGGGCTATGAATTCACCCCTCCACTTT. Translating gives CAKRGAMNSPLHF.

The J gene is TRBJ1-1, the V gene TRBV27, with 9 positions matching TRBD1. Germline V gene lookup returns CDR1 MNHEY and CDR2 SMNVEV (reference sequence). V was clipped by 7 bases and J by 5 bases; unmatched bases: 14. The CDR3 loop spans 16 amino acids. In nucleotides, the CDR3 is TGTGCCAGCACCCCTCTGACCGGGACAGGGAAGACTGAAGCTTTCTTT. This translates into CASTPLTGTGKTEAFF.

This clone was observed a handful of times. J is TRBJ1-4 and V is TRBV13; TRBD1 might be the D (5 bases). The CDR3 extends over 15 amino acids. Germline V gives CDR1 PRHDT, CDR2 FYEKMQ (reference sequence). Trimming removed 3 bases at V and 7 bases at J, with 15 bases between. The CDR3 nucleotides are TGTGCCAGCAGCTTGGGGGGTACTTTTGGTGAAAAACTGTTTTTT. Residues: CASSLGGTFGEKLFF.

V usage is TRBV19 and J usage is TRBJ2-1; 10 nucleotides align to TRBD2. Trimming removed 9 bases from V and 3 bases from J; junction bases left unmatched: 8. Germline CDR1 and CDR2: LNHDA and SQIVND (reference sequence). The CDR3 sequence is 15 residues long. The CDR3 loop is CASAALAGLYNEQFF. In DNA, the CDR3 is TGTGCCAGCGCCGCACTAGCGGGACTCTACAATGAGCAGTTCTTC.

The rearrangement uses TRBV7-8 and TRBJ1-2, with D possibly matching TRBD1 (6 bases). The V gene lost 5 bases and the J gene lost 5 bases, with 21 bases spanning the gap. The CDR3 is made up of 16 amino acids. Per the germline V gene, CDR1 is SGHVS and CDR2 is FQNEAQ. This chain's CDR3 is CASSLGRGARVYGYTF. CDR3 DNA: TGTGCCAGCAGCCTTGGGCGGGGGGCACGCGTTTATGGCTACACCTTC.

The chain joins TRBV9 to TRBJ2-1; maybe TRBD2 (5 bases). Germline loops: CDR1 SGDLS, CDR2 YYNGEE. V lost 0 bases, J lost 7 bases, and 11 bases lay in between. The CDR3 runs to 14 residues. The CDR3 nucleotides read TGTGCCAGCAGCGTAGTAGTAGCGTCGAATGAGCAGTTCTTC. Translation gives CASSVVVASNEQFF.

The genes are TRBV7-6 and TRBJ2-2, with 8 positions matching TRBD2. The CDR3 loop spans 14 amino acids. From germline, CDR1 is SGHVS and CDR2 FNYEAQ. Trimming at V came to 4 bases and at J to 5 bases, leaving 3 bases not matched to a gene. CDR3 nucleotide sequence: TGTGCCAGCAGCTCGCGGGGGGTGACCGGGGAGCTGTTTTTT. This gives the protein CASSSRGVTGELFF.

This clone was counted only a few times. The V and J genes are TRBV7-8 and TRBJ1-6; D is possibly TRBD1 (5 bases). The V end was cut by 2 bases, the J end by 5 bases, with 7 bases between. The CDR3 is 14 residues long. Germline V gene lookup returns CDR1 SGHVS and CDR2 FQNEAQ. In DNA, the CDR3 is TGTGCCAGCAGCTTACGGACAAATAATTCACCCCTCCACTTT. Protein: CASSLRTNNSPLHF.

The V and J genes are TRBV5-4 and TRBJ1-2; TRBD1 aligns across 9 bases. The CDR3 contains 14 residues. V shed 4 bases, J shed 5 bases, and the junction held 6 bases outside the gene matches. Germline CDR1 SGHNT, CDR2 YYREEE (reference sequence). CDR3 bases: TGTGCCAGCAGCCACCGGACAGGGGCTTATGGCTACACCTTC. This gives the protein CASSHRTGAYGYTF.